This entry concerns a single T cell receptor (beta chain). This clone was detected only a few times. Its specific antigen is unknown. It has no much larger one-base neighbor in the sample; base qualities were not kept. Each donor gave one peripheral blood draw, about 110 mL on average, collected into heparinised tubes. Naive, central memory, regulatory and stem cell-like memory CD4+ T cells were sorted on a BD FACSAria II using a panel including CD45RO, CCR7, CD25, CD127, CD95 and CD27. Purity was above 98% for every sorted population. Right away, PBMCs were isolated by Lymphoprep density gradient centrifugation and were stained directly, with no culture step. To minimize batch effects, samples were stained and sorted in pairs, one healthy donor with one patient per experiment. In the germline V gene (reference sequence), CDR1 corresponds to SGHNT and CDR2 to YYREEE. Germline trimming amounts to 4 bases on V and 4 bases on J, with 7 as the count of junction bases outside the gene matches. Taken from cysteine to phenylalanine, the CDR3 has 15 residues. Only the CDR3 region is kept as DNA, spanning 45 bases read in frame from base 1.

This entry is derived from a study of beta chain features in type 1 diabetes (dated by TCRdb to 2016 to 2019). Context from the whole study: Mean age, gender distribution, total cell number and subset yield were not different between patients and healthy donors. Across all samples, around 99 million sorted cells were examined, and cell number per subset correlated strongly with RNA yield. The study compared TCRB repertoires of sorted circulating CD4+ T cell subsets between recently diagnosed type 1 diabetes patients and matched healthy donors. Regulatory and stem cell-like memory subsets were obtained from only 8 patients and roughly eight healthy donors, while naive and central memory subsets were obtained from all 28 donors. Paper-wide results and their limitations: Because the HLA sub-analyses included only small numbers of individuals, any influence of HLA type on TCRB rearrangement was left unresolved. Naive, central memory and regulatory TCRB repertoires appeared to be more similar among patients than among healthy donors. Shorter templates might be favored by PCR, yet because patient and control samples were amplified and corrected together, any such skew would affect both groups equally. At VDJ recombination sites, patients with type 1 diabetes made fewer insertions and deleted more nucleotides, a pattern implying thymic rearrangement abnormalities. Because cDNA rather than genomic DNA was sequenced, highly expressing activated cells could have been over-represented, although no difference in activation and CD3 levels was found between groups. Type 1 diabetes patients showed a moderate but significant shortening of TCRB CDR3 length in all four CD4+ subsets.

The entire isolated RNA was reverse transcribed using the High Capacity cDNA Reverse Transcription Kit, and thus expressed TCRB transcripts were sequenced. Naive, central memory and regulatory T cell samples underwent deep immunoSEQ sequencing, averaging roughly 3.3 million total reads per sample. Sorted cells were lysed in RLT buffer, and RNA was extracted using DNase-treated RNeasy Micro or Mini kits according to cell number. Each cell subset was processed separately to prevent cross-contamination, with patient and healthy donor samples processed together. The immunoSEQ multiplex PCR was used to amplify TCRB sequences from cDNA, generating 87-bp fragments that spanned the CDR3 region. The amplicons were sequenced using the Illumina HiSeq platform. On the authors' methods: PCR bias was corrected computationally using synthetic template baselines, and reads within Hamming distance 2 were collapsed, with unmergeable singletons discarded. Reads were aligned against IMGT so that V, D and J genes, CDR3 length and insertions or deletions at six rearrangement sites could be assigned. Within each subset, clonotype counts were normalized to the number of sorted cells before true diversity and Gini coefficients were calculated with the tcR R package. The overlap coefficient, calculated on TCRB nucleotide sequences, was used to quantify repertoire sharing. Out-of-frame TCRB sequences from naive cells were analyzed as a proxy for the pre-selection repertoire. Imported from immuneACCESS, the table was reduced by TCRdb to in-frame sequences with V and J called. These copies leave out some clones; in studies compared against another copy, an unresolved V gene accounts for under half, and the cause of the remainder is not known. That table is the source of V, J and clone size, and D and trimming were worked out from the DNA. In all, the sample holds hundreds of thousands of clones, and about 14% of those were seen once. The top ten constitute approximately 0.042% of the sample.

Material: naive CD4+ T cells from blood. What the cell subset or site label conveys for this sample: true naive CD4+ T cells. The TCR sequence derives from a man younger than 35 with type 1 diabetes. The sequence is built from TRBV5-4 and TRBJ2-4; TRBD1 fits 8 bases in the junction. CDR3 sequence: CASSPDRAGKNIQYF. Read as DNA, the sequence is TGTGCCAGCAGCCCGGACAGGGCTGGGAAAAACATTCAGTACTTC.